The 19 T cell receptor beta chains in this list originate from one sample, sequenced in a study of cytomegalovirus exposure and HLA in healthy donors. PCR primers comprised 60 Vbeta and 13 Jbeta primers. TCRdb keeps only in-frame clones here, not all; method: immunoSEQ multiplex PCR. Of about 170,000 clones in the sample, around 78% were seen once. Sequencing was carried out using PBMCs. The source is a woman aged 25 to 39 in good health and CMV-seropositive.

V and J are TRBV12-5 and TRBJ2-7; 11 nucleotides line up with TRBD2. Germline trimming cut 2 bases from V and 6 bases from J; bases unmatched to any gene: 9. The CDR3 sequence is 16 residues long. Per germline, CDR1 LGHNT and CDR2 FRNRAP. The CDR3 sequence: CASGLTSGRLGAEQYF. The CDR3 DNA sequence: TGTGCTAGTGGTTTGACTAGCGGGAGATTAGGCGCCGAGCAGTACTTC.

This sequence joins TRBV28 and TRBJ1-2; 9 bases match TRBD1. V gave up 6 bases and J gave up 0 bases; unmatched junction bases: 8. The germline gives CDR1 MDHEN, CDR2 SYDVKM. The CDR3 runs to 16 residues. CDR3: CASSSGTGLTNYGYTF. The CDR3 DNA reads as TGTGCCAGCAGCTCCGGGACAGGGTTGACTAACTATGGCTACACCTTC.

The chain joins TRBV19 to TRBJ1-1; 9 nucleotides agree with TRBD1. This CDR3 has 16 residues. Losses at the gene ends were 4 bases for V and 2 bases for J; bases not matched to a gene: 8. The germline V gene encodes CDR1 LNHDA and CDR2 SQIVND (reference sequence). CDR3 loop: CASSTTQTGGNTEAFF. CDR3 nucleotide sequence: TGTGCCAGTAGTACAACCCAGACAGGGGGAAACACTGAAGCTTTCTTT.

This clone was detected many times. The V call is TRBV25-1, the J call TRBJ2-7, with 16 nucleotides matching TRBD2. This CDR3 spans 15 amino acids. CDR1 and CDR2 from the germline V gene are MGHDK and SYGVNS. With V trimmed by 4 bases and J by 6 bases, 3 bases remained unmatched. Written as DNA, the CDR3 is TGTGCCAGCAGTGGGGGACTAGCGGGAGGGGGCGAGCAGTACTTC. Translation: CASSGGLAGGGEQYF.

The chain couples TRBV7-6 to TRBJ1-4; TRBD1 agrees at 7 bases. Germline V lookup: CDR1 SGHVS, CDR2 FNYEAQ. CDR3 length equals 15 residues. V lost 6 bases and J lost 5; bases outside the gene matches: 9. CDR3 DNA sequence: TGTGCCAGCAGTCTAGAGGGGGCGAAGAATGAAAAACTGTTTTTT. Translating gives CASSLEGAKNEKLFF.

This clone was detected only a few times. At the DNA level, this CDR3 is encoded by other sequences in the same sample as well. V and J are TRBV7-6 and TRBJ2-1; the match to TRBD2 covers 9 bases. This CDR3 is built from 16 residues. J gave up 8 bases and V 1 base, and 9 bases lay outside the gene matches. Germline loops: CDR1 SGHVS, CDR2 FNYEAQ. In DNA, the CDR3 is TGTGCCAGCAGCTTAGGGGGCGGGAGGGCCCTCGATGAGCAGTTCTTC. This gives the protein CASSLGGGRALDEQFF.

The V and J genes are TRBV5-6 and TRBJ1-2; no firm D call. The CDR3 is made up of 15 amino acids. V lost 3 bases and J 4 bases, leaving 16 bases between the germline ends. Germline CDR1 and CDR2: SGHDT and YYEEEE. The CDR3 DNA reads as TGTGCCAGCAGCTCAAGGAGGAGGTCAAGCTATGGCTACACCTTC. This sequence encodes CASSSRRRSSYGYTF.

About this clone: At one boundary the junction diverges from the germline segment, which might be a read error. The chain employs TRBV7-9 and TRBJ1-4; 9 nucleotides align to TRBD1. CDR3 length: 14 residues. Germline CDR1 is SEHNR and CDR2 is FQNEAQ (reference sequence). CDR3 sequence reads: CSSSQGQGREKLFF. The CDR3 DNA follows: TGTTCCAGCAGCCAGGGACAGGGACGAGAAAAACTGTTTTTT.

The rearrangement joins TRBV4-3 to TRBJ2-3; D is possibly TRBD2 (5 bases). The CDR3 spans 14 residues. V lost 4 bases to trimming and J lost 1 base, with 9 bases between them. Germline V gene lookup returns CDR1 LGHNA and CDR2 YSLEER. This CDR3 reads CASSPEEGTDTQYF. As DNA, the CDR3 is TGCGCCAGCAGCCCCGAGGAGGGCACAGATACGCAGTATTTT.

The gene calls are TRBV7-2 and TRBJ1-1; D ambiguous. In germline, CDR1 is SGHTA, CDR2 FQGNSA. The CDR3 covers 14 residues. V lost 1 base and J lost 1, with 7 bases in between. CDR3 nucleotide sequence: TGTGCCAGCAGCTTAGAGATGGCGAACACTGAAGCTTTCTTT. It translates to CASSLEMANTEAFF.

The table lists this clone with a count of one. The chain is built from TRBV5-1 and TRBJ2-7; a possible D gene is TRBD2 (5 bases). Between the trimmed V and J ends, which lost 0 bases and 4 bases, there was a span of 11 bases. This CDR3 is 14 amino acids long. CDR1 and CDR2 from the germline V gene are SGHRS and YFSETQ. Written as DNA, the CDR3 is TGCGCCAGCAGCTTGGCACCGCGCGGGTACGAGCAGTACTTC. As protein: CASSLAPRGYEQYF.

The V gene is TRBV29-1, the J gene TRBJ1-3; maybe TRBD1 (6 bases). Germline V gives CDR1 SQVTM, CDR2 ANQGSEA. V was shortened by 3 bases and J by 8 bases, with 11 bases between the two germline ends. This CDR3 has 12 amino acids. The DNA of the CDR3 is TGCAGCGTTGATGAGGGGGGGTACACCATATATTTT. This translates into CSVDEGGYTIYF.

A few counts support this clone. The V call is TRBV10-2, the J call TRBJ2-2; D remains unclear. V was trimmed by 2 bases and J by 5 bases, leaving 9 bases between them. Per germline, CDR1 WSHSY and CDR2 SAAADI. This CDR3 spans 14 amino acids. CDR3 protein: CASSETDWTGELFF. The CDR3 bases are TGCGCCAGCAGTGAGACAGATTGGACCGGGGAGCTGTTTTTT.

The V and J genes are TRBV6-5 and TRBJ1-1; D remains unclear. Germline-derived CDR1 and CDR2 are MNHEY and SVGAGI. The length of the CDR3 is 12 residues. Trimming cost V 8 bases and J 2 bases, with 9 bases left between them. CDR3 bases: TGTGCCAGCCGTGGAGATAACACTGAAGCTTTCTTT. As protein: CASRGDNTEAFF.

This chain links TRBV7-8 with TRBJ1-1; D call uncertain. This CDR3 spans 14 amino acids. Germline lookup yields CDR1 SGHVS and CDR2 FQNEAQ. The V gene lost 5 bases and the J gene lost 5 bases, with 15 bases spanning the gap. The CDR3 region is CASSPRTSGTEAFF. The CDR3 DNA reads TGTGCCAGCAGCCCAAGAACCTCGGGGACTGAAGCTTTCTTT.

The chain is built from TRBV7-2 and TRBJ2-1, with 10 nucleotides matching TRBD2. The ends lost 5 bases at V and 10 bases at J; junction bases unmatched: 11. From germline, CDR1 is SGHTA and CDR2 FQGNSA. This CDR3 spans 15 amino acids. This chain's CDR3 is CASSLELAGPQEQFF. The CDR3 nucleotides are TGTGCCAGCAGCCTTGAACTAGCGGGGCCCCAAGAGCAGTTCTTC.

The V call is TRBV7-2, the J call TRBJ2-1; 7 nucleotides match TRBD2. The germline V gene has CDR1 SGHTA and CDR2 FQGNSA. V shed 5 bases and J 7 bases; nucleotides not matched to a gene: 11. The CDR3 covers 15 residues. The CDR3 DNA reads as TGTGCCAGCAGCCAGGAGCCTAGCGGATGGAATGAGCAGTTCTTC. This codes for CASSQEPSGWNEQFF.

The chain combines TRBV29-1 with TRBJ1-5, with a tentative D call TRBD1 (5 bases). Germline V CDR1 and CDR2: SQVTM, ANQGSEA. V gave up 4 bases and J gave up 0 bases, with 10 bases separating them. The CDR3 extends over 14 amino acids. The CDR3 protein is CSVGLDSSNQPQHF. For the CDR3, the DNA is TGCAGCGTTGGGCTTGACAGTAGCAATCAGCCCCAGCATTTT.

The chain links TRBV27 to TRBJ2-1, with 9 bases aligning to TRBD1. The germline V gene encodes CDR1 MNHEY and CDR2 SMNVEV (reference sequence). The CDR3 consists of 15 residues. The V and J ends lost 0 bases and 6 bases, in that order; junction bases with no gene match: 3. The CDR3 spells CASSLSGTGFNEQFF. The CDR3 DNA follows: TGTGCCAGCAGTTTATCGGGGACAGGGTTCAATGAGCAGTTCTTC.